A single sample is the source of the 12 T cell receptor beta chains below, sequenced in a study of OX40 agonist ivuxolimab in advanced cancers. Clones were read by immunoSEQ multiplex PCR, and TCRdb kept only the in-frame ones, dropping some. Among approximately 100,000 clones, 91% were seen once, and the ten largest hold 0.25% to 0.35%. The material sequenced was CD4+ or CD8+ T cells sorted from blood, taken in a trial of the OX40 agonist ivuxolimab. All receptors come from an adult with an advanced solid tumor such as melanoma, head and neck, liver or kidney cancer.

This chain uses TRBV11-2 with TRBJ2-3; the D is unclear. Trimming left V 3 bases short and J 5 bases short, with 6 bases between. Germline V gene sequence: CDR1 SGHAT, CDR2 FQNNGV. The CDR3 sequence is 12 residues long. CDR3 DNA sequence: TGTGCCAGCAGCTTTACAAGAGATACGCAGTATTTT. It specifies CASSFTRDTQYF.

The J gene is TRBJ2-7, the V gene TRBV28; D might be TRBD1 (5 bases). CDR1 and CDR2 from the germline V gene are MDHEN and SYDVKM. Trimming took off 5 bases at V and 3 bases at J, with 11 bases between the two ends. The CDR3 is made up of 13 amino acids. The CDR3 sequence: CASSPRQLYEQYF. The CDR3, as DNA: TGTGCCAGCAGTCCCCGACAGCTCTACGAGCAGTACTTC.

The gene calls are TRBV7-9 and TRBJ2-6; D is unclear. V lost 3 bases to trimming and J lost 4 bases, with 10 bases between them. CDR1 is SEHNR, CDR2 FQNEAQ, per germline (reference sequence). The CDR3 is 15 residues long. CDR3 region: CASSFVRGGANVLTF. The CDR3 nucleotides read TGTGCCAGCAGCTTTGTCCGAGGCGGGGCCAACGTCCTGACTTTC.

This chain connects TRBV28 to TRBJ1-2; 9 bases map to TRBD1. The germline V gene has CDR1 MDHEN and CDR2 SYDVKM. J was trimmed by 2 bases and V by 6 bases; bases with no gene match: 4. The CDR3 is 14 amino acids. Here the CDR3 DNA reads TGTGCCAGCAGAACCGGGACAGGGAACTATGGCTACACCTTC. It specifies CASRTGTGNYGYTF.

The chain recombines TRBV5-1 with TRBJ2-1; no definite D call. The CDR3 is 13 amino acids. The V end lost 4 bases, the J end lost 6 bases, and 11 bases lay between the germline ends. Germline V CDR1 and CDR2: SGHRS, YFSETQ. The CDR3 spells CASSRTYRNEQFF. Here the CDR3 DNA reads TGCGCCAGCAGCCGAACGTACCGCAATGAGCAGTTCTTC.

This chain joins TRBV28 and TRBJ1-2, with 7 bases aligning to TRBD1. The CDR3 runs 14 residues. V shed 5 bases and J 5 bases; nucleotides not matched to a gene: 8. Germline lookup yields CDR1 MDHEN and CDR2 SYDVKM. CDR3 coding DNA: TGTGCCAGCAGTGCAGGACAGGCCCCTTATGGCTACACCTTC. It is translated as CASSAGQAPYGYTF.

V and J are TRBV5-6 and TRBJ2-6; maybe TRBD2 (6 bases). This CDR3 spans 14 amino acids. Germline CDR1 SGHDT, CDR2 YYEEEE. V lost 4 bases and J 4 bases, leaving 9 bases between the germline ends. CDR3 nucleotide sequence: TGTGCCAGCAGCCCTAGCGTGGGGGCCAACGTCCTGACTTTC. Its translation: CASSPSVGANVLTF.

The rearrangement uses TRBV7-2 and TRBJ2-1, with TRBD2 identical over 7 bases. V shed 5 bases, J shed 2 bases, and the junction held 12 bases outside the gene matches. The CDR3 sequence is 17 residues long. Germline CDR1 is SGHTA and CDR2 is FQGNSA. The CDR3 DNA is TGTGCCAGCAGCGCCCGGCTAACGGGACTAACCTACAATGAGCAGTTCTTC. It encodes CASSARLTGLTYNEQFF. The variable domain in full, completed from reference TRBV7-2 and TRBJ2-1, reads GAGVSQSPSNKVTEKGKDVELRCDPISGHTALYWYRQSLGQGLEFLIYFQGNSAPDKSGLPSDRFSAERTGGSVSTLTIQRTQQEDSAVYLCASSARLTGLTYNEQFFGPGTRLTVL.

There are many counts of this clone. The chain recombines TRBV28 with TRBJ1-5; D not certain. Per germline, CDR1 MDHEN and CDR2 SYDVKM. V shed 6 bases and J shed 9 bases, with 12 bases lying between them. The CDR3 loop spans 12 amino acids. CDR3 amino acids: CASSPQVSPQHF. CDR3 nucleotide sequence: TGTGCCAGCAGCCCCCAGGTTTCGCCCCAGCATTTT.

The V call is TRBV6-5, the J call TRBJ2-1; TRBD1 agrees at 10 bases. The CDR3 is made up of 15 amino acids. V dropped 6 bases and J dropped 6; count of bases not matched to a gene: 8. Germline V gene sequence: CDR1 MNHEY, CDR2 SVGAGI. The CDR3, as DNA: TGTGCCAGCAGCCCCGGGACAGGGGTGTCCAATGAGCAGTTCTTC. It is translated as CASSPGTGVSNEQFF.

This clone was observed once. The rearrangement uses TRBV19 and TRBJ2-3; 10 bases fit TRBD1. Trimming removed 6 bases from V and 1 base from J; junction bases left unmatched: 4. The V gene's germline CDR1 is LNHDA and CDR2 SQIVND (reference sequence). CDR3 length: 15 amino acids. CDR3 sequence reads: CASSPGTGGTDTQYF. The DNA for the CDR3 is TGTGCCAGTAGCCCCGGGACAGGGGGCACAGATACGCAGTATTTT.

The chain carries TRBV19 and TRBJ2-4; 10 bases agree with TRBD1. V lost 5 bases, J lost 6 bases, and 10 bases stayed unmatched. There are 16 residues in the CDR3. Germline V gene sequence: CDR1 LNHDA, CDR2 SQIVND (reference sequence). The CDR3 loop is CASSSDRGQNRNIQYF. The CDR3 DNA reads TGTGCCAGTAGTTCCGACAGGGGGCAAAACAGAAACATTCAGTACTTC.